This T cell receptor beta chain was recovered during a study of blood T cell repertoires in COVID-19. The overall study: The samples span acute and convalescent COVID-19 from the United States, Italy and Spain. PBMCs, B-cell-depleted T cells, or T cells provided the cDNA or gDNA that made up the material.

Original methodology: Estimation of nucleated cell counts relied on the amplification of reference gene primers. Using immunoSEQ multiplex PCR, the repertoire was profiled, and TCRdb retains in-frame clones only, with some absent. That table gives V, J and clone size, and the DNA gave D and trimming. The top ten hold around 4.7% of the sample, which has about 85,000 clones, 90% seen once. The V segment lost 4 bases and the J segment 12 bases; nucleotides outside the gene matches: 14. Germline V gene lookup returns CDR1 PRHDT and CDR2 FYEKMQ (reference sequence). The CDR3 contains 16 residues. Input material: peripheral blood. The TCR was taken from a woman of 80 years or more with active or convalescent COVID-19. J is TRBJ1-6 and V is TRBV13, with 8 bases aligning to TRBD1. CDR3 protein: CASSSQIGQGQQPLHF. In DNA, the CDR3 is TGTGCCAGCAGCTCCCAAATAGGACAGGGCCAGCAACCCCTCCACTTT.